This T cell receptor beta chain was documented in a study of shared clonotypes between healthy human individuals. Study results and caveats: Against clonotypes common to all four donors, non-shared ones had lower generation probabilities. Rarefaction indicated that sorted-subset sequencing remained incomplete although depth was large.

Naive CD8 cells lacked CD45RO and underwent positive selection for CCR7, leaving out terminally differentiated effector memory CD45RA+ cells. Deletions cut 5 bases from V and 7 bases from J, with 14 bases between. Germline-derived CDR1 and CDR2 are LNHDA and SQIVND (reference sequence). The CDR3 contains 13 residues. This clone appeared once. No antigen is known for it. The repertoire was sequenced with immunoSEQ multiplex PCR; TCRdb's copy has only in-frame clones and lacks some. This sample has about 820,000 clones; 80% to 95% occur once, and the top ten carry 20% to 30%. The chain recombines TRBV19 with TRBJ1-1; tentatively, D is TRBD1 (5 bases). The sequenced material came from naive CD8+ T cells sorted from blood. This TCR was sampled from a man aged 25-45 years in good health. The CDR3 loop reads CASSELGGIEAFF. CDR3 DNA: TGTGCCAGTAGTGAGCTCGGGGGAATTGAAGCTTTCTTT.